Listed here are 18 T cell receptor beta chains from one sample, sequenced in a study of CD8+ T cells in alopecia areata. Extraction of RNA preceded its reverse transcription into cDNA, which served as the sequencing template. This table comes from immunoSEQ multiplex PCR, and its TCRdb copy is limited to in-frame clones, with some not included. Found here are tens of thousands of clones, approximately 64% of them singletons; the top ten hold 23%. The sample's treatment: oral pan-JAK inhibitor, 5-10 mg twice daily. The sample consisted of CD8+ T cells sorted from blood, taken at week 24, from a patient treated with tofacitinib. The receptors shown here come from a human donor with alopecia areata.

A remark on this clone: The identical CDR3 is also encoded by other nucleotide sequences in the sample. The V call is TRBV7-9, the J call TRBJ1-2; D ambiguous. V was clipped by 1 base and J by 5 bases, with 5 bases between them. The length of the CDR3 is 12 residues. Germline lookup yields CDR1 SEHNR and CDR2 FQNEAQ (reference sequence). The CDR3 region is CASSLDPYGYTF. The CDR3 bases are TGTGCCAGCAGCTTAGACCCGTATGGCTACACCTTC.

The J gene is TRBJ2-3, the V gene TRBV7-9; TRBD1 might be the D (5 bases). Trimming stripped 5 bases from V and 3 bases from J, with 18 bases between. CDR3 length equals 16 residues. Germline V gene data show CDR1 as SEHNR and CDR2 as FQNEAQ (reference sequence). The CDR3 loop reads CASSPPAGSSTDTQYF. CDR3 nucleotide sequence: TGTGCCAGCAGCCCCCCGGCAGGGTCGTCTACAGATACGCAGTATTTT.

This chain links TRBV4-1 with TRBJ2-7; D is perhaps TRBD1 (6 bases). V lost 4 bases and J 2 bases, leaving 15 bases between the germline ends. This CDR3 has 15 residues. Germline V CDR1 and CDR2: MGHRA, YSYEKL. CDR3 in DNA: TGCGCCAGCAGCCCCCGAGGGACACCTACCTACGAGCAGTACTTC. Amino acid sequence: CASSPRGTPTYEQYF.

This clone was counted a few times. This chain uses TRBV7-9 with TRBJ2-1, with 9 bases matching TRBD2. The CDR3 length is 16 residues. Trimming took 6 bases from V and 7 from J; bases not matched to a gene: 13. Germline CDR1 SEHNR, CDR2 FQNEAQ (reference sequence). This chain's CDR3 is CASRSSGRRGWNEQFF. CDR3 nucleotide sequence: TGTGCCAGCAGGTCAAGCGGGAGGAGAGGGTGGAATGAGCAGTTCTTC.

As regards this clone: This sample also contains other DNA sequences that code for the same CDR3. V usage is TRBV7-9 and J usage is TRBJ1-2; unclear D gene. This CDR3 spans 12 amino acids. The germline V and J ends were trimmed by 1 base and 4 bases, with 4 bases remaining between them. Germline V lookup: CDR1 SEHNR, CDR2 FQNEAQ (reference sequence). The CDR3, as DNA: TGTGCCAGCAGCTTAGACCCCTATGGCTACACCTTC. Residues: CASSLDPYGYTF.

The chain combines TRBV14 with TRBJ2-7; the D gene is possibly TRBD2 (5 bases). The V gene's germline CDR1 is SGHDN and CDR2 FVKESK. The CDR3 length is 13 residues. The V and J ends lost 1 base and 6 bases respectively, with 10 bases between them. The CDR3 here is CASSQVLVGEQYF. DNA for the CDR3: TGTGCCAGCAGCCAAGTACTAGTAGGCGAGCAGTACTTC. Combining the CDR3 with reference TRBV14 and TRBJ2-7 gives the whole variable domain EAGVTQFPSHSVIEKGQTVTLRCDPISGHDNLYWYRRVMGKEIKFLLHFVKESKQDESGMPNNRFLAERTGGTYSTLKVQPAELEDSGVYFCASSQVLVGEQYFGPGTRLTVT.

V is TRBV2 and J is TRBJ2-5; 11 nucleotides line up with TRBD1. The CDR3 consists of 16 residues. The V gene end was trimmed by 5 bases and the J gene end by 1 base; junction bases not matched to a gene: 6. Germline V lookup: CDR1 SNHLY, CDR2 FYNNEI. In DNA form, the CDR3 reads TGTGCCAGCAGTAACACCGGGACAGGGGGCCAAGAGACCCAGTACTTC. This codes for CASSNTGTGGQETQYF.

This clone showed up just a few times. The rearrangement joins TRBV7-9 to TRBJ2-2; D gene uncertain. There are 11 residues in the CDR3. CDR1 SEHNR and CDR2 FQNEAQ come from the germline V gene (reference sequence). V was clipped by 6 bases and J by 5 bases, with 4 bases between them. The CDR3 DNA sequence: TGTGCCAGCAGTAAGACCGGGGAGCTGTTTTTT. Translation gives CASSKTGELFF.

The chain has TRBV2 and TRBJ2-3; D is unresolved. This CDR3 spans 16 amino acids. In germline, CDR1 is SNHLY, CDR2 FYNNEI. Trimming stripped 6 bases from V and 4 bases from J, with 20 bases between. In nucleotides, the CDR3 is TGTGCCAGCAGCGCCCTCGAGCTCCAAGGGCCAGATACGCAGTATTTT. Its translation is CASSALELQGPDTQYF.

The rearrangement links TRBV4-3 to TRBJ2-2, with 8 bases that match TRBD1. Germline V gene sequence: CDR1 LGHNA, CDR2 YSLEER. The trim removed 5 bases at V and 4 bases at J, leaving 3 bases unmatched. CDR3 length: 14 amino acids. DNA of the CDR3: TGCGCCAGCAGCTCGGACAGGGTCACCGGGGAGCTGTTTTTT. This gives the protein CASSSDRVTGELFF.

The chain couples TRBV27 to TRBJ2-2; D is uncertain. This CDR3 spans 13 amino acids. V was cut by 2 bases and J by 6 bases, with 7 bases left in between. Per the germline V gene, CDR1 is MNHEY and CDR2 is SMNVEV (reference sequence). The CDR3 sequence is CASSLEWAGELFF. The CDR3 bases are TGTGCCAGCAGTTTAGAATGGGCCGGGGAGCTGTTTTTT.

CDR3 in amino acids: CASSQDSNQPQHF. The DNA of the CDR3 is TGCGCCAGCAGCCAAGATAGCAATCAGCCCCAGCATTTT. The gene calls are TRBV4-1 and TRBJ1-5, with D unclear. Trimming removed 0 bases from V and 0 bases from J, with 0 bases in between. Germline V CDR1 and CDR2: MGHRA, YSYEKL. The CDR3 is made up of 13 amino acids.

In this sample, this clone turned up a few times. The chain combines TRBV5-1 with TRBJ1-1; no clear D gene. Germline V gives CDR1 SGHRS, CDR2 YFSETQ. The CDR3 has 12 residues. Trimming shortened V by 2 bases and J by 8 bases, and 10 bases separated the two germline ends. Written as DNA, the CDR3 is TGCGCCAGCAGCTTAGGTTTCGCGGAAGCTTTCTTT. It yields the protein CASSLGFAEAFF.

V usage is TRBV5-1 and J usage is TRBJ1-1; no clear D gene. Germline V gene data show CDR1 as SGHRS and CDR2 as YFSETQ. The V gene lost 0 bases and the J gene lost 4 bases, with 19 bases spanning the gap. This CDR3 has 17 amino acids. CDR3 protein: CASSLVFLTLGSTEAFF. CDR3 DNA: TGCGCCAGCAGCTTGGTATTCCTTACCTTGGGGAGCACTGAAGCTTTCTTT.

V and J are TRBV5-4 and TRBJ2-5, with D tentatively TRBD1 (7 bases). The J call may not be correct, given that the DNA end is closer to TRBJ2-7. Germline CDR1 SGHNT, CDR2 YYREEE (reference sequence). CDR3 length: 14 residues. CDR3 loop: CASSWGDSPYEQYF. CDR3 in DNA: TGTGCCAGCAGCTGGGGGGACAGCCCCTACGAGCAGTACTTC.

This clone was found a few times. This chain connects TRBV6-4 to TRBJ2-2; no reliable D call. Per germline, CDR1 MRHNA and CDR2 SNTAGT. This CDR3 has 12 residues. The V gene lost 2 bases and the J gene lost 4 bases, with 2 bases spanning the gap. The CDR3 coding sequence is TGTGCCAGCAGTGACGGCACCGGGGAGCTGTTTTTT. This translates into CASSDGTGELFF.

The chain couples TRBV7-9 to TRBJ2-1; TRBD2 aligns across 9 bases. V dropped 5 bases and J dropped 9; count of bases not matched to a gene: 11. CDR3 length: 15 residues. The germline V gene has CDR1 SEHNR and CDR2 FQNEAQ (reference sequence). CDR3 region: CASSASAGGLLEQFF. CDR3 coding DNA: TGTGCCAGCAGCGCCTCGGCGGGGGGGCTTCTTGAGCAGTTCTTC.

The sample holds a few counts of this clone. The chain uses TRBV4-1 and TRBJ2-5, with D possibly TRBD2 on 5 matching bases. Trimming stripped 2 bases from V and 3 bases from J, with 7 bases between. The CDR3 is 13 amino acids. Germline V gives CDR1 MGHRA, CDR2 YSYEKL. CDR3 sequence reads: CASSQRTEETQYF. CDR3 DNA sequence: TGCGCCAGCAGCCAAAGGACTGAAGAGACCCAGTACTTC.